Each of the 26 T cell receptor beta chains below was sequenced from the same sample in a study of T cells after yellow fever vaccination. TCRdb ran MiXCR on the 5' RACE reads and lists one entry per CDR3 protein. In the table there are about 350,000 distinct CDR3 sequences, approximately 12% of which are singletons. The sample consisted of CD4+ T cells sorted from PBMCs, taken 15 days after the yellow fever booster vaccination. All receptors derive from a man aged 18 to 30 who received the YFV17D yellow fever vaccine.

The V and J genes are TRBV4-3 and TRBJ2-3; the D gene is possibly TRBD2 (6 bases). The germline V gene has CDR1 LGHNA and CDR2 YSLEER. Trimming shortened V by 1 base and J by 3 bases, and 14 bases separated the two germline ends. This CDR3 has 16 amino acids. CDR3 DNA sequence: TGCGCCAGCAGCCAAGCGGAGGGCGAGGGGACAGATACGCAGTATTTT. Amino acid sequence: CASSQAEGEGTDTQYF.

This clonotype showed up many times. This sequence joins TRBV7-3 and TRBJ2-2; weak D call: TRBD2 (5 bases). The V gene's germline CDR1 is SGHTA and CDR2 FQGTGA. The CDR3 has 14 residues. V was shortened by 5 bases and J by 3 bases, with 10 bases between the two germline ends. The CDR3 DNA reads TGTGCCAGCAGCCTTACTAGGGACACCGGGGAGCTGTTTTTT. Its protein is CASSLTRDTGELFF.

The rearrangement joins TRBV24-1 to TRBJ1-5, with 9 bases lining up with TRBD1. This CDR3 has 15 residues. Trimming took 4 bases from V and 4 from J; bases not matched to a gene: 4. The germline V gene encodes CDR1 KGHDR and CDR2 SFDVKD. The CDR3, as DNA: TGTGCCACCAGTGACCCCGGGACAGGGAATCAGCCCCAGCATTTT. Translating it yields CATSDPGTGNQPQHF.

The chain joins TRBV6-6 to TRBJ1-5; 9 positions match TRBD1. From germline, CDR1 is MNHNY and CDR2 SVGAGI (reference sequence). There are 16 residues in the CDR3. The junction had 12 bases not matched to a gene; V was cut back by 6 bases and J by 6 bases. CDR3 sequence: CASRELGTGIGQPQHF. The CDR3 DNA reads as TGTGCCAGCAGGGAGCTTGGGACAGGGATCGGTCAGCCCCAGCATTTT.

This clonotype has just a few counts. V usage is TRBV5-1 and J usage is TRBJ2-2; possibly TRBD2 for D (5 bases). The germline CDR1 and CDR2 sequences are SGHRS and YFSETQ. CDR3 size: 15 residues. Trimming shortened V by 2 bases and J by 2 bases, and 10 bases separated the two germline ends. CDR3 protein: CASSFGGDNTGELFF. The CDR3 DNA reads TGCGCCAGCAGCTTTGGAGGAGACAACACCGGGGAGCTGTTTTTT.

The genes are TRBV6-5 and TRBJ1-1, with 7 nucleotides matching TRBD1. CDR1 MNHEY and CDR2 SVGAGI come from the germline V gene. The ends lost 2 bases at V and 4 bases at J; junction bases unmatched: 7. The CDR3 has 15 amino acids. CDR3 DNA sequence: TGTGCCAGCAGTTACAGATCGACAGGGAGCACTGAAGCTTTCTTT. Its protein product is CASSYRSTGSTEAFF.

This clonotype appeared a few times. This sequence joins TRBV20-1 and TRBJ2-2; no definite D call. This CDR3 contains 16 residues. CDR1 is DFQATT and CDR2 is SNEGSKA in the germline V gene (reference sequence). V was clipped by 0 bases and J by 0 bases, with 11 bases between them. Written as DNA, the CDR3 is TGCAGTGCTAGAGATCGCAGGACCGCGAACACCGGGGAGCTGTTTTTT. It is translated as CSARDRRTANTGELFF.

This clonotype was seen a single time. This sequence joins TRBV5-4 and TRBJ1-2, with D unclear. Per germline, CDR1 SGHNT and CDR2 YYREEE (reference sequence). The CDR3 has 12 residues. Trimming removed 0 bases at V and 8 bases at J, with 8 bases between. In nucleotides, the CDR3 is TGTGCCAGCAGCTTGGACTCGAGCGGCTACACCTTC. The encoded protein is CASSLDSSGYTF.

This clonotype was recorded many times. The chain joins TRBV5-1 to TRBJ2-4; D is undetermined. V shed 0 bases and J shed 3 bases, with 10 bases lying between them. The germline V gene encodes CDR1 SGHRS and CDR2 YFSETQ. The CDR3 extends over 15 amino acids. CDR3 sequence reads: CASSLEGWGKNIQYF. CDR3 in DNA: TGCGCCAGCAGCTTGGAAGGGTGGGGCAAAAACATTCAGTACTTC.

In this sample, this clonotype turned up a few times. The rearrangement links TRBV19 to TRBJ1-5, with D uncertain. V lost 3 bases to trimming and J lost 6 bases, with 9 bases between them. Germline lookup yields CDR1 LNHDA and CDR2 SQIVND (reference sequence). This CDR3 has 13 amino acids. The CDR3 sequence: CASSILKIQPQHF. The DNA of the CDR3 is TGTGCCAGTAGTATTCTTAAGATTCAGCCCCAGCATTTT.

The chain combines TRBV10-3 with TRBJ1-3; D remains ambiguous. Germline V lookup: CDR1 ENHRY, CDR2 SYGVKD. This CDR3 is 15 amino acids long. The V and J ends lost 3 bases and 2 bases respectively, with 11 bases between them. CDR3 sequence (DNA): TGTGCCATCAGTGACACCGGGAAAACTGGAAACACCATATATTTT. Protein product: CAISDTGKTGNTIYF.

This chain joins TRBV20-1 and TRBJ2-2; 8 nucleotides line up with TRBD1. The ends lost 2 bases at V and 7 bases at J; junction bases unmatched: 6. The CDR3 length is 14 residues. Germline CDR1 is DFQATT and CDR2 is SNEGSKA (reference sequence). CDR3 nucleotides: TGCAGTGCTAGACGACAGGGGACGCACGGGGAGCTGTTTTTT. Translation gives CSARRQGTHGELFF.

This clonotype was observed a few times. The chain joins TRBV3-1 to TRBJ1-1; a possible D gene is TRBD1 (6 bases). The CDR3 is 11 residues long. Trimming removed 6 bases from V and 10 bases from J, with 12 bases in between. CDR1 is LGHDT and CDR2 is YNNKEL in the germline V gene (reference sequence). The CDR3 region has the DNA TGTGCCAGCAGTCACCAGGGGACAGCTTTCTTT. Its translation is CASSHQGTAFF.

In this sample, this clonotype turned up many times. The CDR3, as DNA: TGTGCCAGCAGCATTATCTCCGGACAGGGGGTCGAGCAGTTCTTC. Protein sequence: CASSIISGQGVEQFF. This chain uses TRBV11-1 with TRBJ2-1; 10 bases line up with TRBD1. Germline loops: CDR1 SGHAT, CDR2 FQDESV (reference sequence). The junction had 11 bases not matched to a gene; V was cut back by 5 bases and J by 10 bases. The CDR3 is 15 residues long.

This rearrangement joins TRBV4-3 to TRBJ1-6; 7 bases line up with TRBD1. The CDR3 is made up of 18 amino acids. J lost 6 bases, V lost 3 bases, and 14 bases had no gene match. CDR1 is LGHNA, CDR2 YSLEER, per germline. CDR3 sequence (DNA): TGCGCCAGCAGCCAGGACTCCGGGACAGTCTTTTCTAATTCACCCCTCCACTTT. It yields the protein CASSQDSGTVFSNSPLHF.

This clonotype has a handful of counts. V usage is TRBV21-1 and J usage is TRBJ2-7; the DNA was not used to check the table's D call, TRBD1. TRBV21-1 is tagged as a pseudogene. The CDR3 runs to 14 residues. The CDR3 spells CASSKGAGSYEQYF. CDR3 DNA sequence: TGTGCCAGCAGCAAGGGGGCAGGATCCTACGAGCAGTACTTC.

This clonotype was recorded at least ten times. The chain has TRBV20-1 and TRBJ1-1; a weak D match, TRBD1 (5 bases). Trimming pared 1 base from V and 5 bases from J, leaving 8 bases between. This CDR3 is built from 12 residues. Germline V lookup: CDR1 DFQATT, CDR2 SNEGSKA (reference sequence). This CDR3 is CSARVKGTEAFF. DNA of the CDR3: TGCAGTGCTAGAGTGAAGGGGACTGAAGCTTTCTTT.

This clonotype was observed a handful of times. The rearrangement joins TRBV7-2 to TRBJ2-2; 7 bases are a match to TRBD1. Unmatched junction bases numbered 4, after V lost 5 bases and J lost 4 bases. Per germline, CDR1 SGHTA and CDR2 FQGNSA. The CDR3 covers 14 residues. CDR3 amino acids: CASSRTGVTGELFF. The CDR3 DNA reads TGTGCCAGCAGCCGTACAGGGGTCACCGGGGAGCTGTTTTTT.

This clonotype turned up a few times. Given a much more abundant clone one base away, this may be a read error. This chain uses TRBV12-3 or TRBV12-4 with TRBJ2-1; D is unresolved. Trimming took off 7 bases at V and 1 base at J, with 14 bases between the two ends. CDR3 length equals 15 residues. CDR3 in amino acids: CASNHRLVSYNEQFF. DNA for the CDR3: TGTGCCAGCAACCATAGGCTAGTATCCTACAATGAGCAGTTCTTC.

This clonotype was counted a few times. The chain couples TRBV20-1 to TRBJ1-3; D might be TRBD1 (6 bases). The germline gives CDR1 DFQATT, CDR2 SNEGSKA (reference sequence). The CDR3 has 12 amino acids. Deletions cut 4 bases from V and 4 bases from J, with 8 bases between. The CDR3 coding sequence is TGCAGTGCTACAGGGGTCGGAAACACCATATATTTT. Translating it yields CSATGVGNTIYF.

This clonotype was seen a handful of times. This chain uses TRBV6-2 or TRBV6-3 with TRBJ2-7; no definite D call. This CDR3 contains 12 residues. Per the germline V gene, CDR1 is MNHEY and CDR2 is SVGEGT. Trimming took off 6 bases at V and 9 bases at J, with 15 bases between the two ends. In DNA form, the CDR3 reads TGTGCCAGCAGCACCCGGGCCTCGGGGCAGTACGTC. Protein sequence: CASSTRASGQYV.

This rearrangement joins TRBV4-2 to TRBJ2-5; D is ambiguous. Per germline, CDR1 LGHNA and CDR2 YNFKEQ. The V gene lost 0 bases and the J gene lost 5 bases, with 10 bases spanning the gap. This CDR3 comprises 14 residues. CDR3 bases: TGTGCCAGCAGCCAAGAGGTCGGGCGGGAGACCCAGTACTTC. It yields the protein CASSQEVGRETQYF.

V usage is TRBV20-1 and J usage is TRBJ1-4; D perhaps matches TRBD1 (6 bases). CDR1 is DFQATT and CDR2 is SNEGSKA in the germline V gene (reference sequence). With 5 bases removed from V and 8 bases from J, the gap between germline ends came to 18 bases. CDR3 length equals 14 residues. In nucleotides, the CDR3 is TGCAGTGCTGGGCCTCGGGGGGCACGAGAAAAACTGTTTTTT. Protein sequence: CSAGPRGAREKLFF.

The J gene is TRBJ1-2, the V gene TRBV6-2 or TRBV6-3; D possibly corresponds to TRBD1 (6 bases). Trimming pared 4 bases from V and 9 bases from J, leaving 18 bases between. Germline V gene lookup returns CDR1 MNHEY and CDR2 SVGEGT. The CDR3 totals 14 residues. This chain's CDR3 is CASSSATSRDSYTF. Written as DNA, the CDR3 is TGTGCCAGCAGTTCAGCTACGTCCCGGGACAGCTACACCTTC.

This clonotype showed up just a few times. The gene calls are TRBV5-1 and TRBJ2-3; 12 nucleotides agree with TRBD2. The CDR3 extends over 19 amino acids. J was trimmed by 3 bases and V by 1 base; bases with no gene match: 12. Germline V gives CDR1 SGHRS, CDR2 YFSETQ. The CDR3 reads CASSLPLGLAGIQTDTQYF. The CDR3 coding sequence is TGCGCCAGCAGCTTGCCCCTCGGACTAGCGGGGATACAAACAGATACGCAGTATTTT.

This clonotype was counted only a few times. The junction does not match germline at one end; this may be a read error. This chain uses TRBV18 with TRBJ1-1; D is ambiguous. The CDR3 length is 13 residues. CDR1 is KGHSH and CDR2 is LQKENI in the germline V gene. CDR3 sequence reads: CASSPPFLTEAFF. For the CDR3, the DNA is TGTGCCAGCTCCCCACCGTTTCTTACTGAAGCTTTCTTT. Combining the CDR3 with reference TRBV18 and TRBJ1-1 gives the whole variable domain NAGVMQNPRHLVRRRGQEARLRCSPMKGHSHVYWYRQLPEEGLKFMVYLQKENIIDESGMPKERFSAEFPKEGPSILRIQQVVRGDSAAYFCASSPPFLTEAFFGQGTRLTVV.